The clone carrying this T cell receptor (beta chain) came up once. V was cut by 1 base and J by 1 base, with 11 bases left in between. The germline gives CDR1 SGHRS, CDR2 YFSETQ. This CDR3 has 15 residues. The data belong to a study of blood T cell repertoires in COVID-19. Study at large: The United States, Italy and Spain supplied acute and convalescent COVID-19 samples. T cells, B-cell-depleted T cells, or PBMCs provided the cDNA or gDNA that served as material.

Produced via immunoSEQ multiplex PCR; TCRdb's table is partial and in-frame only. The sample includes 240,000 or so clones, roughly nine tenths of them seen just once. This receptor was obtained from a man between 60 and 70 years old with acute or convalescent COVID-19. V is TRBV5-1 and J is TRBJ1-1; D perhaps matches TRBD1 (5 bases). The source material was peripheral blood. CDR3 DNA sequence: TGCGCCAGCAGCTTGATCAGGGAAACGAACACTGAAGCTTTCTTT. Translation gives CASSLIRETNTEAFF.